Listed below are T cell receptor beta chains from one sample, sequenced in a study of T cell repertoires in cytomegalovirus infection. No antigen has been assigned to these receptors. TCRdb independently ran MiXCR on the reads; one entry per CDR3 protein. The sample yields roughly 500,000 distinct CDR3 sequences, approximately 46% seen once. The starting material was cultured PBMCs, obtained from culture after CMV antigen stimulation. These receptor sequences come from a human donor in good health (CMV status not recorded). Some clones in this sample may be carry-over from other donors' samples. Each CDR3 is given with its conserved first and last residue. A D gene is named only where the DNA matches it firmly. The listing skips clone size in some rows; elsewhere it reads once, few, many or a size class.

d_gene: NA; j_gene: TRBJ2-1; abundance: NA; len: 15; v_gene: TRBV12-3/TRBV12-4; CDR3nt: TGTGCCAGCAGTTTGGTTGCCCATGTGTACAATGAGCAGTTCTTC; CDR3aa: CASSLVAHVYNEQFF
d_gene: TRBD1; j_gene: TRBJ1-6; abundance: NA; len: 13; v_gene: TRBV25-1; CDR3nt: TGTGCCACTGCCGGGACAGGGCGTTCACCCCTCCACTTT; CDR3aa: CATAGTGRSPLHF
d_gene: NA; j_gene: TRBJ1-3; abundance: NA; len: 11; v_gene: TRBV20-1; CDR3nt: TGCAGTGCCGCGGACGGGGACACCATATATTTT; CDR3aa: CSAADGDTIYF
d_gene: NA; j_gene: TRBJ1-5; abundance: few; len: 14; v_gene: TRBV6-6; CDR3nt: TGTGCCAGCAGTTACTTATTGGGTGGTCAGCCCCAGCATTTT; CDR3aa: CASSYLLGGQPQHF
d_gene: NA; j_gene: TRBJ2-3; abundance: NA; len: 15; v_gene: TRBV19; CDR3nt: TGTGCCAGTAGTATGCTACGGGGACGATTGGATACGCAGTATTTT; CDR3aa: CASSMLRGRLDTQYF
d_gene: TRBD2; j_gene: TRBJ2-2; abundance: NA; len: 16; v_gene: TRBV7-8; CDR3nt: TGTGCCAGCAGCTTACGACAGCCGGGACTAGCCAGGGAGCTGTTTTTT; CDR3aa: CASSLRQPGLARELFF
d_gene: NA; j_gene: TRBJ2-2; abundance: medium-sized; len: 15; v_gene: TRBV24-1; CDR3nt: TGTGCCACCAGTGATTTTACGGGCGACGGCGGGGAGCTGTTTTTT; CDR3aa: CATSDFTGDGGELFF
d_gene: NA; j_gene: TRBJ2-7; abundance: NA; len: 16; v_gene: TRBV2; CDR3nt: TGTGCCAGCAGTGAAGCGCAATCGGGGGTAAGGTACGAGCAGTACTTC; CDR3aa: CASSEAQSGVRYEQYF
d_gene: NA; j_gene: TRBJ2-1; abundance: few; len: 14; v_gene: TRBV20-1; CDR3nt: TGCAGTGCTCTCGGGGTAGCGGCGGGTCCTGAGCAGTTCTTC; CDR3aa: CSALGVAAGPEQFF
d_gene: TRBD2; j_gene: TRBJ2-1; abundance: NA; len: 16; v_gene: TRBV15; CDR3nt: TGTGCCACCGAGAATCTGGGACTAGCACCGGGGAATGAGCAGTTCTTC; CDR3aa: CATENLGLAPGNEQFF
d_gene: TRBD1; j_gene: TRBJ2-5; abundance: NA; len: 14; v_gene: TRBV7-2; CDR3nt: TGTGCCAGCAGCTTTGGGACAGGGGGAGAGACCCAGTACTTC; CDR3aa: CASSFGTGGETQYF
d_gene: NA; j_gene: TRBJ2-1; abundance: NA; len: 14; v_gene: TRBV7-2; CDR3nt: TGTGCCAGCAGCCCCTTCGGGGGTAGCAAAGAGCAGTTCTTC; CDR3aa: CASSPFGGSKEQFF
d_gene: NA; j_gene: TRBJ1-3; abundance: NA; len: 15; v_gene: TRBV6-1; CDR3nt: TGTGCCAGCAGCCCAAGACGGTGGCCTGGAAACACCATATATTTT; CDR3aa: CASSPRRWPGNTIYF
d_gene: TRBD1; j_gene: TRBJ1-2; abundance: once; len: 13; v_gene: TRBV12-3/TRBV12-4; CDR3nt: TGTGCCAGCTCGGGGGACAGCGACTATGGCTACACCTTC; CDR3aa: CASSGDSDYGYTF
d_gene: NA; j_gene: TRBJ2-2; abundance: few; len: 18; v_gene: TRBV7-6; CDR3nt: TGTGCCAGCAGCCCAACCATGAGCGGACCCCGGGACACCGGGGAGCTGTTTTTT; CDR3aa: CASSPTMSGPRDTGELFF
d_gene: TRBD1; j_gene: TRBJ2-5; abundance: few; len: 14; v_gene: TRBV6-5; CDR3nt: TGTGCCAGCGGCCGGGACAGCATCCAAGAGACCCAGTACTTC; CDR3aa: CASGRDSIQETQYF
d_gene: NA; j_gene: TRBJ1-5; abundance: NA; len: 15; v_gene: TRBV2; CDR3nt: TGTGCCAGCAGCCCGGGAAGGGGGGTGCAACGGCCCCAGCATTTT; CDR3aa: CASSPGRGVQRPQHF
d_gene: NA; j_gene: TRBJ1-5; abundance: few; len: 16; v_gene: TRBV7-2; CDR3nt: TGTGCCAGCAGCCCCCAGGTGCTCAATAGCAATCAGCCCCAGCATTTT; CDR3aa: CASSPQVLNSNQPQHF
d_gene: TRBD2; j_gene: TRBJ2-7; abundance: few; len: 14; v_gene: TRBV7-9; CDR3nt: TGTGCCAGCAGCCCGCTAGCGGGCGACTACGAGCAGTACTTC; CDR3aa: CASSPLAGDYEQYF
d_gene: TRBD2; j_gene: TRBJ2-2; abundance: NA; len: 18; v_gene: TRBV6-5; CDR3nt: TGTGCCAGCAGTTACTCGATTAGCGGGAGGCCGAACACCGGGGAGCTGTTTTTT; CDR3aa: CASSYSISGRPNTGELFF
d_gene: NA; j_gene: TRBJ2-4; abundance: few; len: 14; v_gene: TRBV7-9; CDR3nt: TGTGCCAGCAGCTCAAGACAGGTAGCTGACATTCAGTACTTC; CDR3aa: CASSSRQVADIQYF
d_gene: TRBD2; j_gene: TRBJ2-3; abundance: NA; len: 15; v_gene: TRBV12-3/TRBV12-4; CDR3nt: TGTGCCAGCAGTACGACTAGCGTGGGCACAGATACGCAGTATTTT; CDR3aa: CASSTTSVGTDTQYF
d_gene: NA; j_gene: TRBJ2-7; abundance: NA; len: 15; v_gene: TRBV7-7; CDR3nt: TGTGCCAGCAGCCGTAGCCGGGACTCTTACTACGAGCAGTACTTC; CDR3aa: CASSRSRDSYYEQYF
d_gene: NA; j_gene: TRBJ2-1; abundance: NA; len: 14; v_gene: TRBV6-1; CDR3nt: TGTGCCAGCAGTTATACGGGAGTATTCAATGAGCAGTTCTTC; CDR3aa: CASSYTGVFNEQFF
d_gene: NA; j_gene: TRBJ1-3; abundance: NA; len: 17; v_gene: TRBV16; CDR3nt: TGTGCCAGCAGCCCGCACATCGTGGGAGATGCTGGAAACACCATATATTTT; CDR3aa: CASSPHIVGDAGNTIYF
d_gene: NA; j_gene: TRBJ1-3; abundance: NA; len: 13; v_gene: TRBV5-6; CDR3nt: TGTGCCAGCAGCATCTACAGGGGAAACACCATATATTTT; CDR3aa: CASSIYRGNTIYF
d_gene: TRBD2; j_gene: TRBJ2-7; abundance: few; len: 16; v_gene: TRBV7-4; CDR3nt: TGTGCCAGCAGCTTAGGACTAGCCGAAACCTCCTACGAGCAGTACTTC; CDR3aa: CASSLGLAETSYEQYF
d_gene: TRBD1; j_gene: TRBJ1-1; abundance: few; len: 15; v_gene: TRBV6-1; CDR3nt: TGTGCCAGTTCGAACAGGGGGCTTCGGGTCACTGAAGCTTTCTTT; CDR3aa: CASSNRGLRVTEAFF
d_gene: NA; j_gene: TRBJ1-4; abundance: NA; len: 12; v_gene: TRBV27; CDR3nt: TGTGCCAGCAGCTGGGACCTTCAAAAACTGTTTTTT; CDR3aa: CASSWDLQKLFF
d_gene: TRBD1; j_gene: TRBJ1-3; abundance: NA; len: 13; v_gene: TRBV28; CDR3nt: TGTGCCAGCAGGGGACAGGGGGGAAACACCATATATTTT; CDR3aa: CASRGQGGNTIYF
d_gene: TRBD1; j_gene: TRBJ1-4; abundance: NA; len: 11; v_gene: TRBV12-3/TRBV12-4; CDR3nt: TGTGCGGCACAGGGGAGTGAAAAACTGTTTTTT; CDR3aa: CAAQGSEKLFF
d_gene: TRBD2; j_gene: TRBJ2-1; abundance: few; len: 15; v_gene: TRBV7-2; CDR3nt: TGTGCCAGCAGCTTAGCTCTAGCGGGAGAGGATGAGCAGTTCTTC; CDR3aa: CASSLALAGEDEQFF
d_gene: NA; j_gene: TRBJ1-2; abundance: few; len: 12; v_gene: TRBV7-2; CDR3nt: TGTGCCAGCAGCTTTACCCCTCAGGGCTACACCTTC; CDR3aa: CASSFTPQGYTF
d_gene: NA; j_gene: TRBJ1-2; abundance: few; len: 13; v_gene: TRBV19; CDR3nt: TGTGCCAGTAGTTTTCGCGCCATGTATGGCTACACCTTC; CDR3aa: CASSFRAMYGYTF
d_gene: NA; j_gene: TRBJ2-7; abundance: NA; len: 13; v_gene: TRBV19; CDR3nt: TGTGCCACCACAGGTCCAAGCTCCTACGAGCAGTACTTC; CDR3aa: CATTGPSSYEQYF
d_gene: NA; j_gene: TRBJ2-3; abundance: NA; len: 14; v_gene: TRBV30; CDR3nt: TGTGCCTGGAGTCGAAGGGCACGCACAGATACGCAGTATTTT; CDR3aa: CAWSRRARTDTQYF
d_gene: NA; j_gene: TRBJ2-1; abundance: few; len: 14; v_gene: TRBV7-2; CDR3nt: TGTGCCAGCAGCTTTAGTTTAACGTACAATGAGCAGTTCTTC; CDR3aa: CASSFSLTYNEQFF